One sample yielded the 9 T cell receptor beta chains listed below, sequenced in a study of CD4 T cells in relation to SARS-CoV-2 and coronaviruses. These receptors have no identified antigens. This table comes from immunoSEQ multiplex PCR, and its TCRdb copy is limited to in-frame clones, with some not included. The sample has about 41,000 clones; approximately 84% are singletons. Sample: naive CD4+ T cells from PBMCs, cultured in vitro. Subset reported: naive CD4+ T cells isolated by negative enrichment. These receptors originate from an adult with COVID-19.

This chain links TRBV28 with TRBJ1-5; no firm D call. Trimming pared 5 bases from V and 2 bases from J, leaving 4 bases between. The CDR3 sequence is 12 residues long. Germline loops: CDR1 MDHEN, CDR2 SYDVKM. CDR3 residues: CASSAGNQPQHF. Written as DNA, the CDR3 is TGTGCCAGCAGTGCAGGCAATCAGCCCCAGCATTTT. Looking up the rest from reference TRBV28 and TRBJ1-5 gives the full variable domain: DVKVTQSSRYLVKRTGEKVFLECVQDMDHENMFWYRQDPGLGLRLIYFSYDVKMKEKGDIPEGYSVSREKKERFSLILESASTNQTSMYLCASSAGNQPQHFGDGTRLSIL.

This clone was recorded once. The chain uses TRBV6-5 and TRBJ1-2; no firm D call. Germline loops: CDR1 MNHEY, CDR2 SVGAGI. Trimming removed 0 bases at V and 4 bases at J, with 9 bases between. CDR3 length equals 14 residues. The chain's CDR3 is CASSYSGSSYGYTF. As DNA, the CDR3 is TGTGCCAGCAGTTACTCTGGGTCAAGCTATGGCTACACCTTC.

This chain connects TRBV3-1 (or the pseudogene TRBV3-2) to TRBJ2-7; D is undetermined. With 1 base removed from V and 4 bases from J, the gap between germline ends came to 2 bases. The CDR3 contains 11 residues. Looked up from germline, CDR1 is LGHDT and CDR2 is YNNKEL (reference sequence). The CDR3 coding sequence is TGTGCCAGCAGCCAAGTGTACGAGCAGTACTTC. This codes for CASSQVYEQYF.

V and J are TRBV28 and TRBJ2-3, with 7 positions matching TRBD1. CDR1 and CDR2 (germline): MDHEN, SYDVKM. The CDR3 totals 10 residues. CDR3 DNA sequence: TGTGAGGGGGCCCTTGATACGCAGTATTTT. It codes for CEGALDTQYF.

The chain combines TRBV28 with TRBJ2-3, with 7 positions matching TRBD2. In germline, CDR1 is MDHEN, CDR2 SYDVKM. V gave up 3 bases and J gave up 1 base; unmatched junction bases: 7. The CDR3 consists of 16 residues. The CDR3 reads CASSLRGSYGTDTQYF. For the CDR3, the DNA is TGTGCCAGCAGTTTGCGGGGGTCCTACGGCACAGATACGCAGTATTTT.

J is TRBJ2-5 and V is TRBV5-8; 8 bases are shared with TRBD1. Germline CDR1 reads SGHTS; CDR2 reads YDEGEE. The V segment lost 5 bases and the J segment 4 bases; nucleotides outside the gene matches: 4. This CDR3 contains 13 residues. The CDR3 sequence is CASSSGQVETQYF. The CDR3 DNA follows: TGTGCCAGCAGTTCGGGACAGGTAGAGACCCAGTACTTC.

V is TRBV7-8 and J is TRBJ1-4, with D maybe TRBD1 (6 bases). Per germline, CDR1 SGHVS and CDR2 FQNEAQ. V lost 7 bases to trimming and J lost 0 bases, with 12 bases between them. CDR3 length equals 15 residues. The CDR3 reads CASTTDSATNEKLFF. The CDR3 nucleotides read TGTGCCAGCACAACGGACAGTGCAACTAATGAAAAACTGTTTTTT. Variable domain in full (rest from reference TRBV7-8 and TRBJ1-4): GAGVSQSPRYKVAKRGQDVALRCDPISGHVSLFWYQQALGQGPEFLTYFQNEAQLDKSGLPSDRFFAERPEGSVSTLKIQRTQQEDSAVYLCASTTDSATNEKLFFGSGTQLSVL.

This clone has a single count. Here the CDR3 DNA reads TGTGCCACCAGTGACCCCCTCGGAGGCTACACCTTC. Translation: CATSDPLGGYTF. The genes are TRBV24-1 and TRBJ1-2, with D hard to call. Germline V gene lookup returns CDR1 KGHDR and CDR2 SFDVKD. V was clipped by 4 bases and J by 8 bases, with 10 bases between them. This CDR3 comprises 12 residues.

Concerning this clone itself: Additional DNA sequences in this sample encode the identical CDR3. V gene TRBV12-3 or TRBV12-4 combines with J gene TRBJ2-5; tentative D call: TRBD2 (5 bases). Deletions cut 3 bases from V and 5 bases from J, with 10 bases between. The length of the CDR3 is 13 residues. CDR3 sequence reads: CASSFRGEETQYF. The DNA for the CDR3 is TGTGCCAGCAGTTTTCGGGGTGAGGAGACCCAGTACTTC.